A single sample gave rise to the 25 T cell receptor beta chains below, sequenced in a study of TIL therapy for anti-PD-1-resistant metastatic lung cancer. The libraries were made with immunoSEQ v3. Clones were read by immunoSEQ multiplex PCR, and TCRdb kept only the in-frame ones, dropping some. The sample has just under 60,000 clones, around 79% seen once. Time point of the sample: pre-treatment sample, taken before nivolumab and TIL therapy. The sequences come from blood, collected at baseline. These receptors originate from a person between 30 and 80 years old with non-small cell lung cancer.

This CDR3 is CASSPTGLSNYEQYF. CDR3 nucleotide sequence: TGTGCCAGCAGCCCAACGGGACTATCAAACTACGAGCAGTACTTC. The chain recombines TRBV11-1 with TRBJ2-7; 7 nucleotides line up with TRBD2. CDR1 and CDR2 (germline): SGHAT, FQDESV (reference sequence). V lost 5 bases to trimming and J lost 3 bases; unmatched junction nucleotides: 10. There are 15 residues in the CDR3.

The V and J genes are TRBV27 and TRBJ2-4; 10 positions agree with TRBD2. The germline V gene has CDR1 MNHEY and CDR2 SMNVEV (reference sequence). Trimming removed 0 bases from V and 7 bases from J; junction bases left unmatched: 12. The CDR3 totals 18 residues. DNA of the CDR3: TGTGCCAGCAGTTTATCCGGGCTAGCGGGGGCTGAAGAGAACATTCAGTACTTC. Translated, it gives CASSLSGLAGAEENIQYF.

For this clone: Other DNA sequences within the sample encode an identical CDR3. In DNA form, the CDR3 reads TGCGCCAGCAGCTTGGGGGGAGGCTATGGCTACACCTTC. This encodes CASSLGGGYGYTF. This sequence joins TRBV5-1 and TRBJ1-2; the D is unclear. The CDR3 extends over 13 amino acids. In germline, CDR1 is SGHRS, CDR2 YFSETQ. V gave up 0 bases and J gave up 4 bases, with 7 bases separating them.

The V gene is TRBV18, the J gene TRBJ2-6; the D gene is possibly TRBD2 (5 bases). With 6 bases removed from V and 0 bases from J, the gap between germline ends came to 18 bases. CDR1 and CDR2 (germline): KGHSH, LQKENI. CDR3 length equals 18 residues. CDR3 bases: TGTGCCAGCTCTCGGCAAGCCCCGGGGAACTCTGGGGCCAACGTCCTGACTTTC. Protein: CASSRQAPGNSGANVLTF.

The chain couples TRBV18 to TRBJ2-3; D may be TRBD2 (6 bases). V lost 2 bases and J lost 0, with 12 bases in between. Germline CDR1 reads KGHSH; CDR2 reads LQKENI. This CDR3 region has 16 residues. CDR3 coding DNA: TGTGCCAGCTCACCAGTACTAGCTGTGAGCACAGATACGCAGTATTTT. As protein: CASSPVLAVSTDTQYF.

This clone was seen a handful of times. The CDR3 nucleotides are TGTGCCAGCCTATCGCTAGCGGGGGACTACGAGCAGTACTTC. It yields the protein CASLSLAGDYEQYF. V usage is TRBV28 and J usage is TRBJ2-7; TRBD2 aligns across 10 bases. CDR1 is MDHEN, CDR2 SYDVKM, per germline. The CDR3 contains 14 residues. V gave up 8 bases and J gave up 3 bases; unmatched junction bases: 7.

The rearrangement uses TRBV28 and TRBJ1-4; D is uncertain. V lost 2 bases, J lost 6 bases, and 4 bases lay in between. CDR3 size: 12 residues. Germline CDR1 reads MDHEN; CDR2 reads SYDVKM. The CDR3 spells CASSLGYEKLFF. The CDR3 nucleotides are TGTGCCAGCAGTTTAGGGTATGAAAAACTGTTTTTT.

The chain couples TRBV7-8 to TRBJ1-5; 7 nucleotides line up with TRBD1. The CDR3 consists of 15 residues. J lost 0 bases, V lost 2 bases, and 1 base had no gene match. CDR1 is SGHVS and CDR2 is FQNEAQ in the germline V gene. In nucleotides, the CDR3 is TGTGCCAGCAGCTTACAGGGGGATAGCAATCAGCCCCAGCATTTT. Residues: CASSLQGDSNQPQHF.

By share, this clone ranks as large. This chain uses TRBV5-6 with TRBJ1-2, with D unclear. CDR3 length equals 14 residues. The V gene lost 5 bases and the J gene lost 0 bases, with 11 bases spanning the gap. The germline V gene encodes CDR1 SGHDT and CDR2 YYEEEE. The CDR3 sequence is CASSMTPSNYGYTF. The CDR3 DNA reads as TGTGCCAGCAGTATGACACCATCTAACTATGGCTACACCTTC.

The V call is TRBV30, the J call TRBJ2-6, with 7 bases that match TRBD2. The CDR3 covers 17 residues. The V segment lost 2 bases and the J segment 2 bases; nucleotides outside the gene matches: 9. Germline V gene data show CDR1 as GTSNPN and CDR2 as SVGIG (reference sequence). The CDR3: CAWSWGGSVTGANVLTF. The DNA for the CDR3 is TGTGCCTGGAGTTGGGGGGGGTCCGTTACTGGGGCCAACGTCCTGACTTTC.

The genes are TRBV28 and TRBJ2-2; D is ambiguous. The CDR3 length is 16 residues. CDR1 is MDHEN and CDR2 is SYDVKM in the germline V gene. V shed 5 bases and J shed 1 base, with 14 bases lying between them. The CDR3 region has the DNA TGTGCCAGCAGTCTTTTATTGCGAGGGAACACCGGGGAGCTGTTTTTT. It encodes CASSLLLRGNTGELFF.

The chain has TRBV29-1 and TRBJ1-2; 7 nucleotides line up with TRBD1. Germline values: CDR1 SQVTM, CDR2 ANQGSEA. V was clipped by 6 bases and J by 6 bases; unmatched bases: 19. The CDR3 is 16 residues long. The CDR3 region has the DNA TGCAGCGTCGTTGGGACAGCCTTTCGGAAAATAGATGGCTACACCTTC. Amino acid sequence: CSVVGTAFRKIDGYTF.

The J gene is TRBJ2-7, the V gene TRBV9, with 13 nucleotides matching TRBD2. The CDR3 runs to 16 residues. V was clipped by 4 bases and J by 0 bases; unmatched bases: 4. CDR1 is SGDLS, CDR2 YYNGEE, per germline. CDR3 loop: CASSPGLAGDSYEQYF. The CDR3 DNA reads as TGTGCCAGCAGCCCTGGACTAGCGGGAGACTCCTACGAGCAGTACTTC.

CDR3 sequence: CASSLAPGNEQFF. The CDR3 DNA reads TGTGCCAGCAGCTTAGCTCCGGGCAATGAGCAGTTCTTC. The chain joins TRBV7-9 to TRBJ2-1, with no clear D. With 0 bases removed from V and 6 bases from J, the gap between germline ends came to 6 bases. Germline lookup yields CDR1 SEHNR and CDR2 FQNEAQ (reference sequence). The CDR3 has 13 residues.

This clone came up a few times. Germline and junction disagree at one end, which may indicate a read error. The CDR3 region is CASSTTGTSNF. The CDR3 nucleotides read TGTGCCAGCAGTACGACCGGGACTAGTAATTTC. This chain connects TRBV28 to TRBJ2-7; 8 positions agree with TRBD2. This CDR3 is built from 11 residues. Germline values: CDR1 MDHEN, CDR2 SYDVKM.

The chain combines TRBV28 with TRBJ2-7; the match to TRBD2 covers 7 bases. Germline CDR1 MDHEN, CDR2 SYDVKM. V dropped 5 bases and J dropped 3; count of bases not matched to a gene: 7. The CDR3 runs to 14 residues. This chain's CDR3 is CASSKAGWFYEQYF. CDR3 in DNA: TGTGCCAGCAGTAAAGCGGGGTGGTTCTACGAGCAGTACTTC.

The genes are TRBV4-2 and TRBJ2-6, with D perhaps given as TRBD1 or TRBD2 (6 bases each). CDR3 length equals 17 residues. CDR1 and CDR2 from the germline V gene are LGHNA and YNFKEQ. The V and J ends lost 7 bases and 0 bases respectively, with 16 bases between them. CDR3 in amino acids: CASNHGGLSSGANVLTF. The DNA of the CDR3 is TGTGCCAGCAACCACGGGGGCCTCAGCTCTGGGGCCAACGTCCTGACTTTC.

The V and J genes are TRBV18 and TRBJ2-3; TRBD1 matches 9 bases. Trimming cost V 4 bases and J 5 bases; bases outside gene matches: 13. The germline gives CDR1 KGHSH, CDR2 LQKENI. This CDR3 has 17 amino acids. For the CDR3, the DNA is TGTGCCAGCTCACTTATGGAGGGACAGGGTGGATTAGATACGCAGTATTTT. It specifies CASSLMEGQGGLDTQYF.

This chain connects TRBV6-5 to TRBJ2-4, with 7 bases fitting TRBD1. Germline loops: CDR1 MNHEY, CDR2 SVGAGI. The CDR3 is 14 residues long. Trimming removed 7 bases from V and 10 bases from J; junction bases left unmatched: 13. The CDR3 reads CASTRNARGPIQYF. CDR3 DNA: TGTGCCAGCACCCGTAATGCGAGGGGGCCTATTCAGTACTTC.

V and J are TRBV28 and TRBJ2-7; no reliable D call. The V end lost 4 bases, the J end lost 7 bases, and 11 bases lay between the germline ends. CDR3 size: 12 residues. CDR1 MDHEN and CDR2 SYDVKM come from the germline V gene. CDR3 sequence: CASSSVPLEQYF. CDR3 bases: TGTGCCAGCAGTTCCGTCCCTCTGGAGCAGTACTTC.

This clone came up once. The chain is built from TRBV7-9 and TRBJ1-1, with D perhaps matching TRBD1 (5 bases). The CDR3 length is 15 residues. The V end was cut by 5 bases, the J end by 2 bases, with 15 bases between. Germline CDR1 is SEHNR and CDR2 is FQNEAQ (reference sequence). The CDR3 loop reads CASSQDTMGNTEAFF. CDR3 sequence (DNA): TGTGCCAGCAGCCAGGACACAATGGGAAACACTGAAGCTTTCTTT.

The V gene is TRBV6-5, the J gene TRBJ2-7; 9 bases map to TRBD2. CDR1 MNHEY and CDR2 SVGAGI come from the germline V gene. Losses at the gene ends were 2 bases for V and 2 bases for J; bases not matched to a gene: 1. This CDR3 region has 14 residues. CDR3 bases: TGTGCCAGCAGTTACGGCGGGAGGGCCTACGAGCAGTACTTC. This encodes CASSYGGRAYEQYF.

This clone has just one count. The CDR3 is CASSLSGPSSYNEQFF. The CDR3 coding sequence is TGTGCCAGCAGTTTGTCCGGACCGAGCTCCTACAATGAGCAGTTCTTC. The rearrangement joins TRBV27 to TRBJ2-1; D call uncertain. Between the trimmed V and J ends, which lost 3 bases and 0 bases, there was a span of 12 bases. The CDR3 has 16 amino acids. Germline CDR1 reads MNHEY; CDR2 reads SMNVEV (reference sequence).

The V call is TRBV28, the J call TRBJ2-2; D could derive from TRBD1 or TRBD2 (5 bases each). This CDR3 region has 15 residues. In germline, CDR1 is MDHEN, CDR2 SYDVKM. Trimming removed 6 bases at V and 6 bases at J, with 17 bases between. CDR3 in amino acids: CASSLGLRGAGELFF. The CDR3 DNA reads TGTGCCAGCAGCCTCGGGCTGAGAGGGGCCGGGGAGCTGTTTTTT.

Concerning this clone: Other nucleotide sequences from this sample produce the same CDR3. The V call is TRBV5-1, the J call TRBJ2-5; D is unresolved. Trimming pared 1 base from V and 5 bases from J, leaving 3 bases between. The CDR3 runs to 11 residues. Germline V CDR1 and CDR2: SGHRS, YFSETQ. CDR3 in amino acids: CASSLQETQYF. In DNA, the CDR3 is TGCGCCAGCAGCTTGCAGGAGACCCAGTACTTC. Full variable domain (outside the CDR3, taken from reference TRBV5-1 and TRBJ2-5): KAGVTQTPRYLIKTRGQQVTLSCSPISGHRSVSWYQQTPGQGLQFLFEYFSETQRNKGNFPGRFSGRQFSNSRSEMNVSTLELGDSALYLCASSLQETQYFGPGTRLLVL.